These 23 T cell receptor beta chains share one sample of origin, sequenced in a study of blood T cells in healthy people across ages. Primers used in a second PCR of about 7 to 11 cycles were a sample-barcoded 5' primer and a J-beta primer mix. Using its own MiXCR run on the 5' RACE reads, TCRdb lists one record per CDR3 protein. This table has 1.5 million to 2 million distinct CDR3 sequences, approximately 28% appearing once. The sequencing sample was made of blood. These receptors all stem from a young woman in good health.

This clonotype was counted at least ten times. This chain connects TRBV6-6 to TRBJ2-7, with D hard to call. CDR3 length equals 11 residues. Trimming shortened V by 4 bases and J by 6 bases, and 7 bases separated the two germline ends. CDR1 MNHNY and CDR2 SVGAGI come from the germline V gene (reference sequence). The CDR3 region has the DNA TGTGCCAGCAGTTTAGACACCGAGCAGTACTTC. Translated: CASSLDTEQYF.

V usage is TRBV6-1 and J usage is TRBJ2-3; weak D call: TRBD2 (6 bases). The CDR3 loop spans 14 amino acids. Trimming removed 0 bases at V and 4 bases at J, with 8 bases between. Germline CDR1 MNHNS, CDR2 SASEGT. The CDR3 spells CASSEARRADTQYF. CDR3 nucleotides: TGTGCCAGCAGTGAAGCCAGGAGGGCAGATACGCAGTATTTT.

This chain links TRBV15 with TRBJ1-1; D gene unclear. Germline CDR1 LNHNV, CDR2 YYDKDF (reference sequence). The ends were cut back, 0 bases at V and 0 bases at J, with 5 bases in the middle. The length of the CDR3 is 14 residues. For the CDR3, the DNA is TGTGCCACCAGCAGAGAACTGATGAACACTGAAGCTTTCTTT. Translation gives CATSRELMNTEAFF.

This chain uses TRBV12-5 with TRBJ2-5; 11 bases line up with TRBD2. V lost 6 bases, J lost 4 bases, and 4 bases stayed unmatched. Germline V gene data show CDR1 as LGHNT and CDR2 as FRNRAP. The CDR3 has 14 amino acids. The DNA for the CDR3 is TGTGCTAGTGGGACTAGCGGGATTCCAGAGACCCAGTACTTC. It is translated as CASGTSGIPETQYF.

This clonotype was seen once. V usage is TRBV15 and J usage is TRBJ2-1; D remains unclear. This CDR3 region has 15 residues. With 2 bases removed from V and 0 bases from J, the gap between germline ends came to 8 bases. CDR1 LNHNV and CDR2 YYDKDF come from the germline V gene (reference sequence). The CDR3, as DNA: TGTGCCACCAGCAGACCACAAAGCTCCTACAATGAGCAGTTCTTC. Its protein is CATSRPQSSYNEQFF.

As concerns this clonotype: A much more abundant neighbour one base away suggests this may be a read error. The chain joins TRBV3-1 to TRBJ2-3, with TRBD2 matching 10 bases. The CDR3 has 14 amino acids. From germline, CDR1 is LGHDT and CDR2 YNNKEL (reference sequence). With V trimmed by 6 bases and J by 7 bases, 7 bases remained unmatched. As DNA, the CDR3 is TGTGCCAGCAGACGTAGCGGGGGGACATATACGCAGTATTTT. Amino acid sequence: CASRRSGGTYTQYF.

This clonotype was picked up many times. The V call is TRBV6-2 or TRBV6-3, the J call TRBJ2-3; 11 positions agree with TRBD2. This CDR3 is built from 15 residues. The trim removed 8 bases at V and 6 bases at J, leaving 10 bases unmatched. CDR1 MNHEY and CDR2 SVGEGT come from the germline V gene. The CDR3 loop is CASRRSLAGVDTQYF. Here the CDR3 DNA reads TGTGCCAGCCGCAGATCACTAGCGGGAGTGGATACGCAGTATTTT.

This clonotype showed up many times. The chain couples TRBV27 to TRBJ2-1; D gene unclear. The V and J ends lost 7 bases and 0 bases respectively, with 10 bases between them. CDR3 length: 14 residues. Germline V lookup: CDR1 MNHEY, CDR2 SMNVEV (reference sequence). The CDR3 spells CASISLASYNEQFF. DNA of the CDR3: TGTGCCAGCATCTCACTTGCCTCCTACAATGAGCAGTTCTTC.

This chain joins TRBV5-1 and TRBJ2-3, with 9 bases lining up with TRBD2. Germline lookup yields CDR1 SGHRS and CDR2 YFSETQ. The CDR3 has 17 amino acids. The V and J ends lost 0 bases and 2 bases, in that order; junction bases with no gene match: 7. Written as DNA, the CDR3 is TGCGCCAGCAGCTTGGGGTCTAGCGGGGTGCCCACAGATACGCAGTATTTT. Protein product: CASSLGSSGVPTDTQYF.

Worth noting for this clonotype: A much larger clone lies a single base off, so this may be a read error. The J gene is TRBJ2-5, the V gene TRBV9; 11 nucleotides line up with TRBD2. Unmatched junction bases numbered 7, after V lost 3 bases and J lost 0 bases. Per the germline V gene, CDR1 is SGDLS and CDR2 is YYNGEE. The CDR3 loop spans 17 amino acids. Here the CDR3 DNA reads TGTGCCAGCAGCGGAGGGACTAGCGGAATGTACCAAGAGACCCAGTACTTC. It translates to CASSGGTSGMYQETQYF. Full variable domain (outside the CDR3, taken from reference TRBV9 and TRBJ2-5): DSGVTQTPKHLITATGQRVTLRCSPRSGDLSVYWYQQSLDQGLQFLIQYYNGEERAKGNILERFSAQQFPDLHSELNLSSLELGDSALYFCASSGGTSGMYQETQYFGPGTRLLVL.

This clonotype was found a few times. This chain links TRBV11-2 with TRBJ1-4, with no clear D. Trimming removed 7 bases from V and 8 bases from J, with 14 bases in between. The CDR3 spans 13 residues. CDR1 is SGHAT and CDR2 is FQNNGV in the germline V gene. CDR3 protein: CASIGAPREKLFF. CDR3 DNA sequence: TGTGCCAGCATAGGAGCTCCAAGGGAAAAACTGTTTTTT.

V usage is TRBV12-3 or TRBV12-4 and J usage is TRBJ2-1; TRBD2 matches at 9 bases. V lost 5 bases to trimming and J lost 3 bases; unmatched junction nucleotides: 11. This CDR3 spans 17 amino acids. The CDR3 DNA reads TGTGCCAGCAGTGCCTCTAGCGGGGACGGCCTCTACAATGAGCAGTTCTTC. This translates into CASSASSGDGLYNEQFF.

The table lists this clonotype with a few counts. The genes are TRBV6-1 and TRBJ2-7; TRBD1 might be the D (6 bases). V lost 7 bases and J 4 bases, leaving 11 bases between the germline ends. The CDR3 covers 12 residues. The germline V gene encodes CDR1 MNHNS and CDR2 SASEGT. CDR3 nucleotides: TGTGCCAGCAACCACAGGGAATACGAGCAGTACTTC. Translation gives CASNHREYEQYF.

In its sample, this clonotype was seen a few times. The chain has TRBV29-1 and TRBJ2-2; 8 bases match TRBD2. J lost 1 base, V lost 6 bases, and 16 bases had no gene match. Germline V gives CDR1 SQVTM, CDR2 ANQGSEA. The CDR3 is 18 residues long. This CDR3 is CSVATGILAGWNTGELFF. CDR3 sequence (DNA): TGCAGCGTAGCCACAGGGATTCTAGCGGGCTGGAACACCGGGGAGCTGTTTTTT.

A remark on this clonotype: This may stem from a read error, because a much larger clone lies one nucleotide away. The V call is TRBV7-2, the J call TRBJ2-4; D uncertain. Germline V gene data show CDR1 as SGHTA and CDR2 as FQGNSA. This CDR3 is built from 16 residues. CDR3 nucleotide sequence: TGTGCCGGCAGCCTACGGAACACCTGGGCCAAAAACATTCAGTACTTC. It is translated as CAGSLRNTWAKNIQYF.

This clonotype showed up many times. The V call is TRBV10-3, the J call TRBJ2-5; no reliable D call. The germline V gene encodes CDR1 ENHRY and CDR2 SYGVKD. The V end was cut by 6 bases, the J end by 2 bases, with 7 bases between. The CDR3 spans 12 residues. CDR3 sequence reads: CAIRGEQETQYF. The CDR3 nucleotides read TGTGCCATCAGAGGAGAGCAAGAGACCCAGTACTTC.

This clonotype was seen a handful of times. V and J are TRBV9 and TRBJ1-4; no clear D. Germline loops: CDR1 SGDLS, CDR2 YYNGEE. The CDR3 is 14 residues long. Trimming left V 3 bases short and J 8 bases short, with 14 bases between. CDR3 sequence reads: CASSEGIGQEKLFF. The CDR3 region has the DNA TGTGCCAGCAGCGAAGGGATCGGGCAGGAAAAACTGTTTTTT.

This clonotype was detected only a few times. CDR3: CSAWGAETQYF. The CDR3 region has the DNA TGCAGTGCTTGGGGCGCAGAGACCCAGTACTTC. The gene calls are TRBV20-1 and TRBJ2-5; a possible D gene is TRBD1 (5 bases). V was shortened by 5 bases and J by 4 bases, with 8 bases between the two germline ends. There are 11 residues in the CDR3. CDR1 and CDR2 (germline): DFQATT, SNEGSKA (reference sequence).

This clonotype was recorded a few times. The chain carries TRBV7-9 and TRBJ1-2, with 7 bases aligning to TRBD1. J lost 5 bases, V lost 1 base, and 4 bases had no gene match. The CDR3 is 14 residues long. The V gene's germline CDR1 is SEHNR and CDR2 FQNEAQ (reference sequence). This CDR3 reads CASSLVGTEYGYTF. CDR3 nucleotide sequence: TGTGCCAGCAGCTTAGTCGGGACAGAGTATGGCTACACCTTC.

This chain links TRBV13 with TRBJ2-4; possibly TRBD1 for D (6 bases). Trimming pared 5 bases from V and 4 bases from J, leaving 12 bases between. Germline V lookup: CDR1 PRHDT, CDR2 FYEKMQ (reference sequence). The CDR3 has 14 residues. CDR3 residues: CASSPGQSKNIQYF. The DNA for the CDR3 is TGTGCCAGCAGCCCAGGACAGTCAAAAAACATTCAGTACTTC.

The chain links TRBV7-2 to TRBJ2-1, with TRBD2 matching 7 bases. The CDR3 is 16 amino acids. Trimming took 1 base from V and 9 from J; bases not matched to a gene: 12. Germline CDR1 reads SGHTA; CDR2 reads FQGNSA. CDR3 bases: TGTGCCAGCAGCTTAGATGACGGGGGGTCCTACGGTGAGCAGTTCTTC. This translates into CASSLDDGGSYGEQFF.

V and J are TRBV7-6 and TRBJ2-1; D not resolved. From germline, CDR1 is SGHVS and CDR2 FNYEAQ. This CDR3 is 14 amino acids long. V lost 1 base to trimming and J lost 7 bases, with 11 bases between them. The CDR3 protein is CASSLGSLWNEQFF. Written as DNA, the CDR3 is TGTGCCAGCAGCTTAGGAAGTCTCTGGAATGAGCAGTTCTTC.

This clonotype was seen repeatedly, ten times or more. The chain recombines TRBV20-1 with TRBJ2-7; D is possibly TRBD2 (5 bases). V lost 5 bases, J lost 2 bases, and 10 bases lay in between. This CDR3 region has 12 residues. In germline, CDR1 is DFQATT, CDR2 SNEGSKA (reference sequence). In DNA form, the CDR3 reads TGCAGTGCTCGTGGACTCACCTACGAGCAGTACTTC. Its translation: CSARGLTYEQYF.